Below are 5 T cell receptor beta chains sequenced from a single sample in a study of blood T cell repertoires in COVID-19. TCRdb's table, derived via immunoSEQ multiplex PCR, lists solely in-frame clones and lacks some. The sample shows approximately 150,000 clones, about 85% of them seen only once. Sequences were obtained from peripheral blood. The receptors were sampled from a human donor with acute or convalescent COVID-19. The donor label of this sample is uncertain.

This rearrangement joins TRBV7-8 to TRBJ2-1, with 10 bases matching TRBD2. CDR1 SGHVS and CDR2 FQNEAQ come from the germline V gene. V trimming: 5 bases; J trimming: 8 bases; junction bases outside the gene matches: 33. The CDR3 length is 23 residues. CDR3 sequence: CASSPQGSGGINPRCFVSDEQFF. The CDR3 nucleotides are TGTGCCAGCAGCCCCCAGGGTAGCGGGGGGATAAATCCCCGATGTTTCGTTAGCGATGAGCAGTTCTTC. Filled out from reference TRBV7-8 and TRBJ2-1, the complete variable domain reads GAGVSQSPRYKVAKRGQDVALRCDPISGHVSLFWYQQALGQGPEFLTYFQNEAQLDKSGLPSDRFFAERPEGSVSTLKIQRTQQEDSAVYLCASSPQGSGGINPRCFVSDEQFFGPGTRLTVL.

The rearrangement uses TRBV4-2 and TRBJ2-3; D may be TRBD2 (5 bases). The CDR3 sequence is 13 residues long. V gave up 0 bases and J gave up 7 bases, with 8 bases separating them. From germline, CDR1 is LGHNA and CDR2 YNFKEQ. The DNA for the CDR3 is TGTGCCAGCAGCCAAGATGAGCGGAATACGCAGTATTTT. The encoded protein is CASSQDERNTQYF.

The chain is built from TRBV7-9 and TRBJ1-2, with D maybe TRBD1 (5 bases). Germline assignment: CDR1 SEHNR and CDR2 FQNEAQ (reference sequence). The CDR3 covers 15 residues. V was shortened by 1 base and J by 4 bases, with 13 bases between the two germline ends. The CDR3 here is CASSLDGGLAYGYTF. DNA for the CDR3: TGTGCCAGCAGCTTAGATGGGGGACTGGCCTATGGCTACACCTTC.

The CDR3 DNA reads as TGTGCCAGCAGAGACAGGGGTGGCTATGGCTACACCTTC. Translating it yields CASRDRGGYGYTF. The chain couples TRBV25-1 to TRBJ1-2; 8 bases fit TRBD1. The germline gives CDR1 MGHDK, CDR2 SYGVNS. Germline trimming cut 6 bases from V and 4 bases from J; bases unmatched to any gene: 4. CDR3 length equals 13 residues.

V usage is TRBV9 and J usage is TRBJ1-1, with TRBD1 as a possible D gene (5 bases). Trimming took off 0 bases at V and 11 bases at J, with 17 bases between the two ends. Germline assignment: CDR1 SGDLS and CDR2 YYNGEE. The CDR3 loop spans 14 amino acids. CDR3 sequence: CASSVGGQDPGAFF. For the CDR3, the DNA is TGTGCCAGCAGCGTAGGGGGCCAGGACCCCGGCGCTTTCTTT.